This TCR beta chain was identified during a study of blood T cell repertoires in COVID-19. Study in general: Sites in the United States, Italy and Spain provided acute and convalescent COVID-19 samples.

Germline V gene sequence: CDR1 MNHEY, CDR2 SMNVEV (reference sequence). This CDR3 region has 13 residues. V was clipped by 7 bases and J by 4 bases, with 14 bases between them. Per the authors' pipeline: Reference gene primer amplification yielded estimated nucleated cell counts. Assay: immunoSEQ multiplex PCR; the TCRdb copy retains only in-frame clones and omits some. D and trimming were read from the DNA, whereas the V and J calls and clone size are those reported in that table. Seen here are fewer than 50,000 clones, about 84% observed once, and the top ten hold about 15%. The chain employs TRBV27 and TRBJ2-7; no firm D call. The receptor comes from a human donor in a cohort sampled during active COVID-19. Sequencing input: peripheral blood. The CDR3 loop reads CASILGIGYEQYF. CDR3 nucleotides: TGTGCCAGCATACTGGGCATCGGATACGAGCAGTACTTC.